The 24 T cell receptor beta chains in this list originate from one sample, sequenced in a study of CD8 T cell repertoires and HIV-1 epitope variants. Produced via immunoSEQ multiplex PCR; TCRdb's table is partial and in-frame only. The data hold approximately 4,600 clones, with roughly three fifths observed a single time. Antigen specificity for these receptors is unknown. The sequencing input was cultured CD8+ T cells derived from PBMCs. The source of these receptors is a male donor with HIV.

The chain combines TRBV7-8 with TRBJ2-7; D is possibly TRBD2 (7 bases). Germline assignment: CDR1 SGHVS and CDR2 FQNEAQ. Trimming pared 7 bases from V and 5 bases from J, leaving 21 bases between. The CDR3 covers 15 residues. In DNA form, the CDR3 reads TGTGCCAGCACTGAGTGGGGGGGCCTCGGCGACGAGCAGTACTTC. Translating it yields CASTEWGGLGDEQYF.

V is TRBV7-8 and J is TRBJ2-5, with 8 bases identical to TRBD2. The CDR3 has 13 amino acids. The V and J ends lost 5 bases and 5 bases, in that order; junction bases with no gene match: 4. Germline V gives CDR1 SGHVS, CDR2 FQNEAQ. The CDR3 reads CASSPGLAETQYF. For the CDR3, the DNA is TGTGCCAGCAGCCCCGGACTAGCTGAGACCCAGTACTTC. Full variable domain (remainder filled in from reference TRBV7-8 and TRBJ2-5): GAGVSQSPRYKVAKRGQDVALRCDPISGHVSLFWYQQALGQGPEFLTYFQNEAQLDKSGLPSDRFFAERPEGSVSTLKIQRTQQEDSAVYLCASSPGLAETQYFGPGTRLLVL.

The V gene is TRBV7-9, the J gene TRBJ2-2; no clear D. Trimming took 5 bases from V and 6 from J, leaving 10 bases between them. Per the germline V gene, CDR1 is SEHNR and CDR2 is FQNEAQ (reference sequence). The CDR3 length is 13 residues. DNA for the CDR3: TGTGCCAGCAGCCCCCCTTCCTCCGGGGAGCTGTTTTTT. It translates to CASSPPSSGELFF.

The chain recombines TRBV25-1 with TRBJ1-3, with D tentatively TRBD1 (5 bases). The length of the CDR3 is 15 residues. Germline CDR1 MGHDK, CDR2 SYGVNS. Trimming took 2 bases from V and 4 from J, leaving 12 bases between them. CDR3 loop: CASSELPGAGNTIYF. The CDR3 nucleotides are TGTGCCAGCAGTGAACTCCCCGGGGCCGGAAACACCATATATTTT.

This clone was seen only once. V is TRBV12-5 and J is TRBJ2-1, with D possibly being TRBD2 (6 bases). The length of the CDR3 is 18 residues. Germline CDR1 reads LGHNT; CDR2 reads FRNRAP. The germline V and J ends were trimmed by 3 bases and 3 bases, with 21 bases remaining between them. The CDR3 loop reads CASGFGTDSAEYYNEQFF. In nucleotides, the CDR3 is TGTGCTAGTGGTTTCGGGACTGATAGCGCCGAGTACTACAATGAGCAGTTCTTC.

The V gene is TRBV6-1, the J gene TRBJ1-1; 8 bases line up with TRBD1. The CDR3 is 12 residues long. Germline CDR1 is MNHNS and CDR2 is SASEGT. The V gene end was trimmed by 5 bases and the J gene end by 7 bases; junction bases not matched to a gene: 3. The CDR3 loop is CASSRQGNEAFF. Written as DNA, the CDR3 is TGTGCCAGCAGTCGACAGGGGAATGAAGCTTTCTTT.

This clone was counted only a few times. The J gene is TRBJ2-7, the V gene TRBV28, with 10 bases matching TRBD1. In germline, CDR1 is MDHEN, CDR2 SYDVKM. The V segment lost 6 bases and the J segment 4 bases; nucleotides outside the gene matches: 3. The CDR3 runs 13 residues. DNA for the CDR3: TGTGCCAGCAGCCCGGACAGGGGGTACGAGCAGTACTTC. This sequence encodes CASSPDRGYEQYF.

The rearrangement links TRBV5-6 to TRBJ2-2, with D perhaps matching TRBD2 (6 bases). Trimming stripped 6 bases from V and 4 bases from J, with 13 bases between. Germline CDR1 reads SGHDT; CDR2 reads YYEEEE. The CDR3 contains 14 residues. The CDR3 loop reads CASTWGESTGELFF. The CDR3, as DNA: TGTGCCAGCACCTGGGGGGAGTCCACCGGGGAGCTGTTTTTT. The variable domain in full, completed from reference TRBV5-6 and TRBJ2-2, reads DAGVTQSPTHLIKTRGQQVTLRCSPKSGHDTVSWYQQALGQGPQFIFQYYEEEERQRGNFPDRFSGHQFPNYSSELNVNALLLGDSALYLCASTWGESTGELFFGEGSRLTVL.

This clone was found a few times. V gene TRBV7-9 combines with J gene TRBJ2-1; possible D gene TRBD1, 5 bases. Trimming cost V 5 bases and J 4 bases, with 9 bases left between them. The V gene's germline CDR1 is SEHNR and CDR2 FQNEAQ (reference sequence). CDR3 size: 13 residues. CDR3 sequence reads: CASSTTGYNEQFF. The CDR3 region has the DNA TGTGCCAGCAGCACCACAGGTTACAATGAGCAGTTCTTC.

Written as DNA, the CDR3 is TGTGCCAGCAAGGTAAATGAAGCTTTCTTT. Its protein is CASKVNEAFF. The rearrangement joins TRBV28 to TRBJ1-1; D not resolved. Germline CDR1 and CDR2: MDHEN and SYDVKM. Trimming cost V 7 bases and J 7 bases, with 7 bases left between them. The CDR3 has 10 residues.

V and J are TRBV5-4 and TRBJ2-3; possibly TRBD1 or TRBD2 for D (6 bases each). CDR1 and CDR2 from the germline V gene are SGHNT and YYREEE (reference sequence). V was shortened by 1 base and J by 4 bases, with 16 bases between the two germline ends. The CDR3 has 16 amino acids. CDR3 nucleotide sequence: TGTGCCAGCAGCTTGAGGGCGGAGGGGGTCGCAGATACGCAGTATTTT. It is translated as CASSLRAEGVADTQYF. The complete variable domain, with remaining parts taken from reference TRBV5-4 and TRBJ2-3, reads ETGVTQSPTHLIKTRGQQVTLRCSSQSGHNTVSWYQQALGQGPQFIFQYYREEENGRGNFPPRFSGLQFPNYSSELNVNALELDDSALYLCASSLRAEGVADTQYFGPGTRLTVL.

This clone has a handful of counts. The chain employs TRBV28 and TRBJ1-2; the D gene is possibly TRBD1 (5 bases). V lost 6 bases and J lost 8, with 13 bases in between. The CDR3 length is 12 residues. Germline CDR1 MDHEN, CDR2 SYDVKM. The CDR3 DNA is TGTGCCAGCAGCCAGCGGGGCCTAGGCTACACCTTC. Amino acid sequence: CASSQRGLGYTF.

The gene calls are TRBV5-1 and TRBJ2-7; D call uncertain. Germline CDR1 SGHRS, CDR2 YFSETQ. The V end was cut by 0 bases, the J end by 6 bases, with 7 bases between. This CDR3 spans 12 amino acids. CDR3 DNA: TGCGCCAGCAGCTTGGACGGCGCCGAGCAGTACTTC. Its protein product is CASSLDGAEQYF. The full variable domain, in which reference TRBV5-1 and TRBJ2-7 provide the parts outside the CDR3, is KAGVTQTPRYLIKTRGQQVTLSCSPISGHRSVSWYQQTPGQGLQFLFEYFSETQRNKGNFPGRFSGRQFSNSRSEMNVSTLELGDSALYLCASSLDGAEQYFGPGTRLTVT.

The genes are TRBV15 and TRBJ2-1; TRBD1 matches 8 bases. The CDR3 is 16 amino acids. In germline, CDR1 is LNHNV, CDR2 YYDKDF (reference sequence). V lost 4 bases, J lost 5 bases, and 10 bases stayed unmatched. CDR3 in amino acids: CATSITTGVVDNEQFF. The CDR3, as DNA: TGTGCCACCAGCATTACGACAGGGGTTGTGGACAATGAGCAGTTCTTC.

The chain uses TRBV5-6 and TRBJ1-6; the D gene is possibly TRBD1 (6 bases). V lost 5 bases and J 6 bases, leaving 15 bases between the germline ends. The CDR3 runs to 15 residues. Germline CDR1 reads SGHDT; CDR2 reads YYEEEE. In DNA form, the CDR3 reads TGTGCCAGCAGTCTGGGGCTGGGGGCTAATTCACCCCTCCACTTT. It is translated as CASSLGLGANSPLHF.

V is TRBV9 and J is TRBJ2-7, with D maybe TRBD2 (7 bases). Trimming pared 8 bases from V and 5 bases from J, leaving 17 bases between. This CDR3 comprises 13 residues. Germline lookup yields CDR1 SGDLS and CDR2 YYNGEE. Here the CDR3 DNA reads TGTGCCAGTTCGCTGGGCGGGGGCGACGAGCAGTACTTC. Its translation: CASSLGGGDEQYF.

Note on this clone: At one of its ends the junction is not consistent with the germline gene, which may arise from a read error. This sequence joins TRBV11-3 and TRBJ1-2; unclear D gene. Germline CDR1 reads SGHNT; CDR2 reads YENEEA. The CDR3 spans 16 residues. The CDR3 here is CASSQDPPDLDYGYTF. The CDR3 DNA reads TGCGCCAGCAGCCAAGATCCCCCAGACTTGGACTATGGCTACACCTTC. Full variable domain (missing parts from reference TRBV11-3 and TRBJ1-2): EAGVVQSPRYKIIEKKQPVAFWCNPISGHNTLYWYLQNLGQGPELLIRYENEEAVDDSQLPKDRFSAERLKGVDSTLKIQPAELGDSAVYLCASSQDPPDLDYGYTFGSGTRLTVV.

This clone was observed a few times. The V call is TRBV5-1, the J call TRBJ2-5, with TRBD1 matching over 7 bases. Germline V gives CDR1 SGHRS, CDR2 YFSETQ. With 0 bases clipped from V and 2 bases from J, the junction kept 1 base outside the gene matches. The CDR3 runs to 14 residues. The CDR3 sequence: CASSLGTGQETQYF. CDR3 DNA: TGCGCCAGCAGCTTGGGGACAGGACAAGAGACCCAGTACTTC.

The chain joins TRBV5-1 to TRBJ2-3, with TRBD1 matching over 8 bases. CDR1 and CDR2 from the germline V gene are SGHRS and YFSETQ. The CDR3 extends over 16 amino acids. V lost 3 bases, J lost 4 bases, and 10 bases stayed unmatched. CDR3: CASSSQGAHPSDTQYF. The CDR3 coding sequence is TGCGCCAGCAGCTCTCAGGGGGCGCATCCATCAGATACGCAGTATTTT.

The rearrangement joins TRBV29-1 to TRBJ2-2; D may be TRBD1 or TRBD2 (5 bases each). This CDR3 has 16 residues. Trimming cost V 1 base and J 0 bases, with 12 bases left between them. Germline V gene sequence: CDR1 SQVTM, CDR2 ANQGSEA. This chain's CDR3 is CSVEGRGQANTGELFF. CDR3 nucleotides: TGCAGCGTTGAAGGACGGGGCCAAGCGAACACCGGGGAGCTGTTTTTT.

CDR3 loop: CACSLALGEQYF. In DNA form, the CDR3 reads TGTGCCTGTTCTCTCGCCCTCGGCGAGCAGTACTTC. The gene calls are TRBV30 and TRBJ2-7, with D unclear. Trimming cost V 6 bases and J 6 bases, with 15 bases left between them. The CDR3 covers 12 residues. The germline V gene encodes CDR1 GTSNPN and CDR2 SVGIG (reference sequence).

The rearrangement joins TRBV7-9 to TRBJ2-3; D might be TRBD1 (8 bases). The germline V gene has CDR1 SEHNR and CDR2 FQNEAQ (reference sequence). CDR3 length: 14 residues. Trimming removed 5 bases at V and 4 bases at J, with 13 bases between. The CDR3 DNA reads TGTGCCAGCAGCAGACAGGGGAGGGCAGATACGCAGTATTTT. Translated: CASSRQGRADTQYF.

The chain has TRBV7-6 and TRBJ2-7, with TRBD2 as a possible D gene (5 bases). The CDR3 runs to 13 residues. CDR1 SGHVS and CDR2 FNYEAQ come from the germline V gene. With 4 bases removed from V and 7 bases from J, the gap between germline ends came to 14 bases. CDR3 loop: CASSWTGPGEQYF. CDR3 sequence (DNA): TGTGCCAGCAGCTGGACGGGCCCGGGGGAGCAGTACTTC.

CDR3 nucleotide sequence: TGTGCCAGCAGCCCTGACGGGGATGAGCAGTTCTTC. Translation: CASSPDGDEQFF. V is TRBV5-4 and J is TRBJ2-1; possible D gene TRBD2, 5 bases. V gave up 4 bases and J gave up 8 bases, with 10 bases separating them. The CDR3 length is 12 residues. The germline gives CDR1 SGHNT, CDR2 YYREEE (reference sequence). The variable domain in full, with the rest retrieved from reference TRBV5-4 and TRBJ2-1, is ETGVTQSPTHLIKTRGQQVTLRCSSQSGHNTVSWYQQALGQGPQFIFQYYREEENGRGNFPPRFSGLQFPNYSSELNVNALELDDSALYLCASSPDGDEQFFGPGTRLTVL.